A selection of T cell receptor beta chains follows, all from one sample in a study of blood T cell repertoires in COVID-19. Clones were sequenced by immunoSEQ multiplex PCR, and TCRdb holds only the in-frame ones, with some missing. The sample carries 100,000 to 120,000 clones, approximately 82% recorded once. The sample comprised peripheral blood. The receptors were sampled from a woman older than 75 with acute or convalescent COVID-19. The CDR3 runs from the conserved cysteine through the conserved F or W. D genes are given only for firm matches. Clone sizes are given selectively: once, few, many, or a class where the clone is expanded.

v_gene: TRBV28
abundance: NA
j_gene: TRBJ2-1
d_gene: NA
CDR3nt: TGTGCCAGCAGTGGAGGGACTTCCTACAATGAGCAGTTCTTC
CDR3aa: CASSGGTSYNEQFF

v_gene: TRBV29-1
abundance: NA
j_gene: TRBJ2-7
d_gene: NA
CDR3nt: TGCAGCGCCGGGACATACGAGCAGTACTTC
CDR3aa: CSAGTYEQYF

v_gene: TRBV3-1/TRBV3-2
abundance: NA
j_gene: TRBJ2-5
d_gene: TRBD1
CDR3nt: TGTGCCAGCAGGCCACAGGGGGTTTTTCAAGAGACCCAGTACTTC
CDR3aa: CASRPQGVFQETQYF

v_gene: TRBV7-2
abundance: NA
j_gene: TRBJ2-7
d_gene: NA
CDR3nt: TGTGCCAGCAGCTCCTCCCCCCCCGTTGCGTACTACGAGCAGTACTTC
CDR3aa: CASSSSPPVAYYEQYF

v_gene: TRBV7-9
abundance: NA
j_gene: TRBJ2-3
d_gene: NA
CDR3nt: TGTGCCAGCAGCTTCCAGCTAGCAGGCACAGATACGCAGTATTTT
CDR3aa: CASSFQLAGTDTQYF

v_gene: TRBV6-6
abundance: once
j_gene: TRBJ1-6
d_gene: TRBD1
CDR3nt: TGTGCCAGCAGTGGGGGACAGGAAAAGGGTTCACCCCTCCACTTT
CDR3aa: CASSGGQEKGSPLHF

v_gene: TRBV4-2
abundance: NA
j_gene: TRBJ1-3
d_gene: TRBD1
CDR3nt: TGTGCCAGCAGCCAACAGTTACAAGGACAGGGGAGAGGAAACACCATATATTTT
CDR3aa: CASSQQLQGQGRGNTIYF

v_gene: TRBV7-2
abundance: NA
j_gene: TRBJ2-3
d_gene: NA
CDR3nt: TGTGCCAGCAGCGCGGGCCTGCCGCAGTATTTT
CDR3aa: CASSAGLPQYF

v_gene: TRBV5-1
abundance: NA
j_gene: TRBJ1-6
d_gene: NA
CDR3nt: TGCGCCAGCAGCTTGGGGAGTCTAGGCTCCTATAATTCACCCCTCCACTTT
CDR3aa: CASSLGSLGSYNSPLHF

v_gene: TRBV10-3
abundance: NA
j_gene: TRBJ2-7
d_gene: TRBD2
CDR3nt: TGTGCCATCAGTGAAGCGGGGGCAGGCGAGCAGTACTTC
CDR3aa: CAISEAGAGEQYF

v_gene: TRBV5-1
abundance: many
j_gene: TRBJ1-6
d_gene: NA
CDR3nt: TGCGCCAGCAGCTTGGACACAGGCCCAGGTTCGCCCCTCCACTTT
CDR3aa: CASSLDTGPGSPLHF

v_gene: TRBV20-1
abundance: once
j_gene: TRBJ1-2
d_gene: NA
CDR3nt: TGCAGTGCTAGTCAGGGAGGGTCTAACTATGGCTACACCTTC
CDR3aa: CSASQGGSNYGYTF

v_gene: TRBV2
abundance: NA
j_gene: TRBJ2-3
d_gene: NA
CDR3nt: TGTGCCAGCAACTTTAGGGGGGGCTACACAGATACGCAGTATTTT
CDR3aa: CASNFRGGYTDTQYF

v_gene: TRBV10-1
abundance: few
j_gene: TRBJ1-1
d_gene: NA
CDR3nt: TGCGCCAGCAGTGAAAATCTCGGGGGGACTGAAGCTTTCTTT
CDR3aa: CASSENLGGTEAFF

v_gene: TRBV18
abundance: NA
j_gene: TRBJ1-4
d_gene: NA
CDR3nt: TGTGCCAGCTCATCCGGTGTGCTAAATGAAAAACTGTTTTTT
CDR3aa: CASSSGVLNEKLFF

v_gene: TRBV4-1
abundance: NA
j_gene: TRBJ1-1
d_gene: TRBD1
CDR3nt: TGCGCCAGCAGCCAAGGGGCAGGGGGACTGGACACTGAAGCTTTCTTT
CDR3aa: CASSQGAGGLDTEAFF

v_gene: TRBV9
abundance: NA
j_gene: TRBJ1-3
d_gene: TRBD1
CDR3nt: TGTGCCAGTGGGACAGTGGCACCCGTCTCTGGAAACACCATATATTTT
CDR3aa: CASGTVAPVSGNTIYF

v_gene: TRBV9
abundance: NA
j_gene: TRBJ2-7
d_gene: TRBD2
CDR3nt: TGTGCCAGCAGCCCCCAAATCGGGGGGGGCGTAGCCTACGAGCAGTACTTC
CDR3aa: CASSPQIGGGVAYEQYF

v_gene: TRBV7-2
abundance: NA
j_gene: TRBJ2-7
d_gene: NA
CDR3nt: TGTGCCAGCTACGAGGGATTTGGGTACGAGCAGTACTTC
CDR3aa: CASYEGFGYEQYF

v_gene: TRBV18
abundance: NA
j_gene: TRBJ2-5
d_gene: TRBD1
CDR3nt: TGTGCCAGCTCACCACGGACAGGGGAAGAGACCCAGTACTTC
CDR3aa: CASSPRTGEETQYF

v_gene: TRBV7-3
abundance: NA
j_gene: TRBJ2-1
d_gene: TRBD2
CDR3nt: TGTGCCAGCAGCTTTACGGGACTAGCTGCGGGTGAGCAGTTCTTC
CDR3aa: CASSFTGLAAGEQFF

v_gene: TRBV4-2
abundance: NA
j_gene: TRBJ2-3
d_gene: NA
CDR3nt: TGTGCCAGCAGCCAAGATCTACAGGGCGGTCCAGATACGCAGTATTTT
CDR3aa: CASSQDLQGGPDTQYF

v_gene: TRBV7-2
abundance: NA
j_gene: TRBJ2-3
d_gene: NA
CDR3nt: TGTGCCAGCAGCCCGCAGACTGGAGCAGATACGCAGTATTTT
CDR3aa: CASSPQTGADTQYF

v_gene: TRBV27
abundance: NA
j_gene: TRBJ1-2
d_gene: NA
CDR3nt: TGTGCCAGCAGTTTCAGCAGGGGCAACTATGGCTACACCTTC
CDR3aa: CASSFSRGNYGYTF

v_gene: TRBV28
abundance: NA
j_gene: TRBJ1-5
d_gene: NA
CDR3nt: TGTGCCAGCAGTTTATACAAGACACCTAGCAATCAGCCCCAGCATTTT
CDR3aa: CASSLYKTPSNQPQHF

v_gene: TRBV6-7
abundance: NA
j_gene: TRBJ2-3
d_gene: TRBD1
CDR3nt: TGTGCCAGCAGGAAAACTGCCGGGACAGGGGGTTCACGGAAGTACACAGATACGCAGTATTTT
CDR3aa: CASRKTAGTGGSRKYTDTQYF

v_gene: TRBV7-8
abundance: NA
j_gene: TRBJ1-2
d_gene: NA
CDR3nt: TGTGCCAGCAGCATGTTTAAGACAGACTATGGCTACACCTTC
CDR3aa: CASSMFKTDYGYTF

v_gene: TRBV5-1
abundance: NA
j_gene: TRBJ1-2
d_gene: NA
CDR3nt: TGCGCCAGCAGTCTGAACTATGGCTACACCTTC
CDR3aa: CASSLNYGYTF

v_gene: TRBV9
abundance: NA
j_gene: TRBJ2-6
d_gene: NA
CDR3nt: TGTGCCAGCAGCGGACACTCTGGGGCCAACGTCCTGACTTTC
CDR3aa: CASSGHSGANVLTF

v_gene: TRBV4-3
abundance: NA
j_gene: TRBJ1-6
d_gene: NA
CDR3nt: TGCGCCAGCAGCCAAGAATGGCGGGCTTGGGCCCTCCACTTT
CDR3aa: CASSQEWRAWALHF

v_gene: TRBV6-5
abundance: few
j_gene: TRBJ1-5
d_gene: NA
CDR3nt: TGTGCCAGCAGTTACTCAGGTCGAGGACCCCAGCATTTT
CDR3aa: CASSYSGRGPQHF

v_gene: TRBV6-5
abundance: NA
j_gene: TRBJ2-1
d_gene: TRBD1
CDR3nt: TGTGCCAGCAGCCGACAGGGATCGGGCTGGAATGAGCAGTTCTTC
CDR3aa: CASSRQGSGWNEQFF

v_gene: TRBV5-1
abundance: NA
j_gene: TRBJ2-5
d_gene: NA
CDR3nt: TGCGCCAGCAGCTTGGCGCAGGTTCAAGAGACCCAGTACTTC
CDR3aa: CASSLAQVQETQYF

v_gene: TRBV3-1/TRBV3-2
abundance: NA
j_gene: TRBJ2-7
d_gene: NA
CDR3nt: TGTGCCAGCAGCCCCCGACAGGCATTCTCCTACGAGCAGTACTTC
CDR3aa: CASSPRQAFSYEQYF

v_gene: TRBV5-4
abundance: NA
j_gene: TRBJ1-4
d_gene: NA
CDR3nt: TGTGCCAGCAGCCGTCAGGGGTCTAATGAAAAACTGTTTTTT
CDR3aa: CASSRQGSNEKLFF

v_gene: TRBV7-7
abundance: NA
j_gene: TRBJ2-1
d_gene: NA
CDR3nt: TGTGCTAGCGGAAAGGCTAGGGGAAATGAGCAGTTCTTC
CDR3aa: CASGKARGNEQFF